The 21 T cell receptor beta chains below come from one sample, sequenced in a study of T cell responses to AZD1222 COVID-19 vaccine. Only in-frame clones appear in the TCRdb table, and some are missing; sequencing was by immunoSEQ multiplex PCR. The sample consists of about 150,000 clones, 75% to 90% of them appearing once. The specimen was peripheral blood, collected on day 0 of AZD1222 vaccination. The source of these receptors is an adult in good health.

The chain couples TRBV30 to TRBJ2-7, with D perhaps TRBD2 (5 bases). Per germline, CDR1 GTSNPN and CDR2 SVGIG (reference sequence). Trimming shortened V by 3 bases and J by 0 bases, and 12 bases separated the two germline ends. This CDR3 spans 14 amino acids. This CDR3 is CAWRSSGNSYEQYF. The CDR3, as DNA: TGTGCCTGGAGATCCAGCGGAAACTCCTACGAGCAGTACTTC.

This clone was observed a handful of times. The chain is built from TRBV29-1 and TRBJ2-7; no definite D call. The ends were cut back, 6 bases at V and 4 bases at J, with 13 bases in the middle. Per germline, CDR1 SQVTM and CDR2 ANQGSEA. The CDR3 has 12 amino acids. The DNA for the CDR3 is TGCAGCGTAGAGAGTAAAGATTACGAGCAGTACTTC. Its protein is CSVESKDYEQYF.

A single count supports this clone. The chain has TRBV6-4 and TRBJ1-5; D is uncertain. Germline-derived CDR1 and CDR2 are MRHNA and SNTAGT. This CDR3 has 13 amino acids. Trimming stripped 0 bases from V and 5 bases from J, with 5 bases between. Written as DNA, the CDR3 is TGTGCCAGCAGTGACTCCGAGGATCAGCCCCAGCATTTT. This codes for CASSDSEDQPQHF.

The chain carries TRBV6-5 and TRBJ1-5; a weak D match, TRBD1 (6 bases). The germline V gene has CDR1 MNHEY and CDR2 SVGAGI. The CDR3 has 13 amino acids. The germline V and J ends were trimmed by 6 bases and 6 bases, with 12 bases remaining between them. For the CDR3, the DNA is TGTGCCAGCAGCCAGGGGACCTCTCAGCCCCAGCATTTT. Residues: CASSQGTSQPQHF.

The gene calls are TRBV7-8 and TRBJ2-7; D is undetermined. The CDR3 runs 11 residues. Germline V CDR1 and CDR2: SGHVS, FQNEAQ. Between the trimmed V and J ends, which lost 5 bases and 9 bases, there was a span of 11 bases. CDR3 DNA: TGTGCCAGCAGCCTAGACTCCGGGCAGTACTTC. Its translation: CASSLDSGQYF.

This chain joins TRBV6-5 and TRBJ2-1; D call uncertain. CDR3 length equals 14 residues. Per germline, CDR1 MNHEY and CDR2 SVGAGI. V lost 0 bases and J lost 4, with 7 bases in between. CDR3 nucleotide sequence: TGTGCCAGCAGTTACTCAACTCTTTACAATGAGCAGTTCTTC. It yields the protein CASSYSTLYNEQFF.

The table lists this clone with a few counts. The chain links TRBV27 to TRBJ1-6, with TRBD1 as a possible D gene (6 bases). V lost 5 bases, J lost 6 bases, and 14 bases lay in between. Germline CDR1 MNHEY, CDR2 SMNVEV (reference sequence). CDR3 length: 15 residues. CDR3 loop: CASSSLQGFNSPLHF. CDR3 nucleotides: TGTGCCAGCAGTAGCCTACAGGGATTTAATTCACCCCTCCACTTT.

The chain combines TRBV29-1 with TRBJ1-2; no clear D. This CDR3 spans 14 amino acids. In germline, CDR1 is SQVTM, CDR2 ANQGSEA. V shed 0 bases and J shed 2 bases, with 10 bases lying between them. As DNA, the CDR3 is TGCAGCGTTGAAGATTGGTCAGCAAACTATGGCTACACCTTC. Translated, it gives CSVEDWSANYGYTF. Full variable domain (rest looked up from reference TRBV29-1 and TRBJ1-2): SAVISQKPSRDICQRGTSLTIQCQVDSQVTMMFWYRQQPGQSLTLIATANQGSEATYESGFVIDKFPISRPNLTFSTLTVSNMSPEDSSIYLCSVEDWSANYGYTFGSGTRLTVV.

This clone has just one count. The V call is TRBV28, the J call TRBJ2-7; TRBD2 matches at 10 bases. The CDR3 is made up of 15 amino acids. V was pared by 6 bases and J by 4 bases, with 9 bases of the junction left unmatched. The germline V gene encodes CDR1 MDHEN and CDR2 SYDVKM. CDR3 sequence reads: CASRTPGLAYYEQYF. In DNA form, the CDR3 reads TGTGCCAGCAGAACGCCGGGACTAGCGTATTACGAGCAGTACTTC. The entire variable domain, with the rest obtained from reference TRBV28 and TRBJ2-7, is as follows: DVKVTQSSRYLVKRTGEKVFLECVQDMDHENMFWYRQDPGLGLRLIYFSYDVKMKEKGDIPEGYSVSREKKERFSLILESASTNQTSMYLCASRTPGLAYYEQYFGPGTRLTVT.

V is TRBV3-1 (or the pseudogene TRBV3-2) and J is TRBJ1-2; D gene unclear. This CDR3 has 14 amino acids. V dropped 0 bases and J dropped 2 bases, with 7 bases sitting between them. CDR1 is LGHDT and CDR2 is YNNKEL in the germline V gene (reference sequence). Here the CDR3 reads CASSQDNRNYGYTF. CDR3 DNA: TGTGCCAGCAGCCAAGATAATCGAAACTATGGCTACACCTTC.

In DNA form, the CDR3 reads TGCAGCGTTGAGGACGGCTTAACCTACGAGCAGTACTTC. Amino acid sequence: CSVEDGLTYEQYF. The J gene is TRBJ2-7, the V gene TRBV29-1; no reliable D call. This CDR3 has 13 residues. Germline loops: CDR1 SQVTM, CDR2 ANQGSEA. V lost 3 bases to trimming and J lost 2 bases, with 11 bases between them.

The sample holds a few counts of this clone. This chain links TRBV4-2 with TRBJ1-1; unclear D gene. The germline V gene has CDR1 LGHNA and CDR2 YNFKEQ. The V end was cut by 2 bases, the J end by 0 bases, with 10 bases between. This CDR3 has 15 residues. DNA of the CDR3: TGTGCCAGCAGCCAAAGTCTCAGCATGAACACTGAAGCTTTCTTT. Its protein product is CASSQSLSMNTEAFF.

J is TRBJ2-7 and V is TRBV2; a weak D match, TRBD1 (5 bases). This CDR3 has 14 amino acids. Trimming took off 1 base at V and 2 bases at J, with 9 bases between the two ends. Looked up from germline, CDR1 is SNHLY and CDR2 is FYNNEI. The CDR3 loop reads CASSEDFRAYEQYF. CDR3 nucleotides: TGTGCCAGCAGTGAAGATTTCAGGGCCTACGAGCAGTACTTC.

The V gene is TRBV5-4, the J gene TRBJ1-1, with 9 nucleotides matching TRBD1. Losses at the gene ends were 2 bases for V and 10 bases for J; bases not matched to a gene: 3. The CDR3 is made up of 12 amino acids. Germline loops: CDR1 SGHNT, CDR2 YYREEE (reference sequence). The CDR3 reads CASSLQGASAFF. The CDR3 DNA follows: TGTGCCAGCAGCTTACAGGGGGCATCAGCTTTCTTT.

This rearrangement joins TRBV3-1 (or the pseudogene TRBV3-2) to TRBJ2-5; no clear D gene. The CDR3 loop spans 11 amino acids. The germline V and J ends were trimmed by 5 bases and 4 bases, with 5 bases remaining between them. Germline V gene sequence: CDR1 LGHDT, CDR2 YNNKEL (reference sequence). Written as DNA, the CDR3 is TGTGCCAGCAGCACCCGAGAGACCCAGTACTTC. Translated, it gives CASSTRETQYF.

The genes are TRBV28 and TRBJ2-7; 8 bases agree with TRBD2. V dropped 7 bases and J dropped 5; count of bases not matched to a gene: 10. This CDR3 region has 14 residues. Germline values: CDR1 MDHEN, CDR2 SYDVKM. The CDR3 DNA sequence: TGTGCCAGCAATTCCCTAGCGGGCGCGGACGAGCAGTACTTC. Protein: CASNSLAGADEQYF.

This clone occurred once. V is TRBV4-1 and J is TRBJ2-1; TRBD2 might be the D (5 bases). The germline V gene encodes CDR1 MGHRA and CDR2 YSYEKL. The CDR3 covers 15 residues. Trimming pared 1 base from V and 7 bases from J, leaving 14 bases between. CDR3 nucleotide sequence: TGCGCCAGCAGCCAAGGGAGCGGAATATGGAATGAGCAGTTCTTC. Translation: CASSQGSGIWNEQFF.

The J gene is TRBJ1-1, the V gene TRBV6-5; no definite D call. Germline-derived CDR1 and CDR2 are MNHEY and SVGAGI. Trimming cost V 7 bases and J 0 bases, with 9 bases left between them. CDR3 length equals 13 residues. This chain's CDR3 is CASMTNVNTEAFF. The CDR3 DNA is TGTGCCAGCATGACGAATGTGAACACTGAAGCTTTCTTT.

The chain combines TRBV7-2 with TRBJ2-7; D perhaps matches TRBD1 (5 bases). From germline, CDR1 is SGHTA and CDR2 FQGNSA. The CDR3 totals 13 residues. The V gene lost 1 base and the J gene lost 6 bases, with 10 bases spanning the gap. The CDR3 reads CASSLEIRAEQYF. CDR3 nucleotide sequence: TGTGCCAGCAGCTTAGAAATCAGGGCCGAGCAGTACTTC.

V is TRBV30 and J is TRBJ1-3, with 7 nucleotides matching TRBD1. The trim removed 1 base at V and 3 bases at J, leaving 0 bases unmatched. Germline V lookup: CDR1 GTSNPN, CDR2 SVGIG (reference sequence). The CDR3 sequence is 13 residues long. CDR3 DNA: TGTGCCTGGAGTGCAGGGGGTGGAAACACCATATATTTT. Encoded protein: CAWSAGGGNTIYF.

The chain combines TRBV9 with TRBJ2-7, with 7 positions matching TRBD2. The CDR3 has 14 amino acids. The V segment lost 0 bases and the J segment 5 bases; nucleotides outside the gene matches: 5. CDR1 is SGDLS, CDR2 YYNGEE, per germline. In nucleotides, the CDR3 is TGTGCCAGCAGCGTAGGGCTAGCGGCTGACGAGCAGTACTTC. It codes for CASSVGLAADEQYF.